This T cell receptor beta chain was identified during a study of control samples from healthy donors and cancer patients. Trimming took off 0 bases at V and 4 bases at J, with 10 bases between the two ends. The CDR3 extends over 14 amino acids. Germline-derived CDR1 and CDR2 are SGHRS and YFSETQ. This clone has only one observation. The data were produced by immunoSEQ multiplex PCR, yet TCRdb's version contains in-frame clones alone and is incomplete. The top ten hold about 1.6% of the sample, which has about 220,000 clones, just under 95% seen once. The chain combines TRBV5-1 with TRBJ2-5, with D maybe TRBD2 (6 bases). This receptor was identified in a man aged 45-65 years in good health. The specimen sequenced was blood. CDR3 nucleotide sequence: TGCGCCAGCAGCTTGGGACTAGAAACAGAGACCCAGTACTTC. Amino acids: CASSLGLETETQYF.